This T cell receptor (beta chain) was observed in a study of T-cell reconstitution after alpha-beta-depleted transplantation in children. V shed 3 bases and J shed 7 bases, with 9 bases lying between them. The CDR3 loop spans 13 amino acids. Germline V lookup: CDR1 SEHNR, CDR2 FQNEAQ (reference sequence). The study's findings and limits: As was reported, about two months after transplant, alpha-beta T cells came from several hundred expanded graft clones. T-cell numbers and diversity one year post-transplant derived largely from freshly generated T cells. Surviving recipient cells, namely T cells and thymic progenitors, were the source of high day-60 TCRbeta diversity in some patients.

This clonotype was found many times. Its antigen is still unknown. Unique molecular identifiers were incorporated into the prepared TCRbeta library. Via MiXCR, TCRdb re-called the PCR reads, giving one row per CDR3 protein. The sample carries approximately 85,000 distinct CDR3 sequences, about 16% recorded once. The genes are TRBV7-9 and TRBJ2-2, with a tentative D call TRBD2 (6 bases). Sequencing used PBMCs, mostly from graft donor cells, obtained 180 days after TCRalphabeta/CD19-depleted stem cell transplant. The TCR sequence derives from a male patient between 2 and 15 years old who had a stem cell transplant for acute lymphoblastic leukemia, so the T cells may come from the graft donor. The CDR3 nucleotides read TGTGCCAGCAGCTTGGAGGGCGGCGGGGAGCTGTTTTTT. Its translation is CASSLEGGGELFF.